This TCR beta chain was observed in a study of identical twins. Study-wide results and caveats: Models underestimated how often monozygotic twins shared out-of-frame TCR alpha.

V was pared by 1 base and J by 0 bases, with 8 bases between. The CDR3 sequence is 15 residues long. Germline CDR1 is MNHEY and CDR2 is SVGAGI. A universal primer site was incorporated via template switching, and the cDNA contained unique molecular identifiers. Via MiXCR, TCRdb re-called the 5' RACE reads, giving one row per CDR3 protein. The data hold about 220,000 distinct CDR3 sequences, with approximately 6.8% observed a single time. This clonotype was seen a few times. What it binds is unknown. These data were also filed under a second study, of yellow fever vaccine responses in identical twins.

This TCR came from a woman younger than 35 in good health. This chain links TRBV6-5 with TRBJ2-3; D unresolved. The sequencing sample was made of CD8+ T cells sorted from blood. CDR3 region: CASSYYASSTDTQYF. The CDR3 nucleotides are TGTGCCAGCAGTTACTATGCGTCTAGCACAGATACGCAGTATTTT.